Below are 25 T cell receptor beta chains sequenced from a single sample in a study of shared clonotypes between healthy human individuals. The data were produced by immunoSEQ multiplex PCR, yet TCRdb's version contains in-frame clones alone and is incomplete. In the table there are around 330,000 clones, around two thirds of which are singletons. Input material: memory CD4+ T cells sorted from blood. Documented subset: CD45RA-negative fraction. Source of these receptors: a man aged 25 to 40 in good health.

The V and J genes are TRBV5-1 and TRBJ2-6; D not resolved. This CDR3 is 15 amino acids long. Trimming cost V 1 base and J 2 bases, with 7 bases left between them. Per the germline V gene, CDR1 is SGHRS and CDR2 is YFSETQ. The CDR3 DNA reads as TGCGCCAGCAGCTTGATCCAAACTGGGGCCAACGTCCTGACTTTC. Translating it yields CASSLIQTGANVLTF.

This rearrangement joins TRBV7-6 to TRBJ2-5, with D possibly matching TRBD2 (5 bases). From germline, CDR1 is SGHVS and CDR2 FNYEAQ. Trimming took 0 bases from V and 1 from J, leaving 9 bases between them. The CDR3 loop spans 15 amino acids. The CDR3 loop reads CASSLAHGIQETQYF. In DNA, the CDR3 is TGTGCCAGCAGCTTAGCGCACGGGATCCAAGAGACCCAGTACTTC.

V gene TRBV7-3 combines with J gene TRBJ2-1; D may be TRBD1 or TRBD2 (5 bases each). The CDR3 has 16 residues. V was clipped by 1 base and J by 6 bases, with 16 bases between them. Germline CDR1 SGHTA, CDR2 FQGTGA. DNA for the CDR3: TGTGCCAGCAGCTTAATGGGAGAGCACAGGCCCAATGAGCAGTTCTTC. This codes for CASSLMGEHRPNEQFF. The variable domain in full, completed from reference TRBV7-3 and TRBJ2-1, reads GAGVSQTPSNKVTEKGKYVELRCDPISGHTALYWYRQSLGQGPEFLIYFQGTGAADDSGLPNDRFFAVRPEGSVSTLKIQRTERGDSAVYLCASSLMGEHRPNEQFFGPGTRLTVL.

The genes are TRBV10-3 and TRBJ2-7; D is possibly TRBD1 or TRBD2 (5 bases each). The germline CDR1 and CDR2 sequences are ENHRY and SYGVKD. The CDR3 length is 11 residues. Trimming left V 5 bases short and J 6 bases short, with 8 bases between. In nucleotides, the CDR3 is TGTGCCATCAGTTGGGGGACCGAGCAGTACTTC. Its protein is CAISWGTEQYF.

A few counts support this clone. The chain recombines TRBV19 with TRBJ2-2; D perhaps matches TRBD2 (5 bases). CDR1 is LNHDA and CDR2 is SQIVND in the germline V gene (reference sequence). V lost 3 bases and J lost 4, with 18 bases in between. The CDR3 is 17 residues long. CDR3 DNA: TGTGCCAGTAGTATTGAAGGACTCATTCCTTTCACCGGGGAGCTGTTTTTT. Translated, it gives CASSIEGLIPFTGELFF.

CDR3 coding DNA: TGTGCCATCAGTGGGCGACAACCTTTAATGAACACTGAAGCTTTCTTT. It translates to CAISGRQPLMNTEAFF. This rearrangement joins TRBV10-3 to TRBJ1-1; unclear D gene. The V end was cut by 4 bases, the J end by 0 bases, with 15 bases between. Germline V gene lookup returns CDR1 ENHRY and CDR2 SYGVKD. CDR3 length equals 16 residues.

CDR3 DNA: TGCGCCAGCAGCTTATGGACAGTCACTGAAGCTTTCTTT. Encoded protein: CASSLWTVTEAFF. The gene calls are TRBV10-2 and TRBJ1-1; D may be TRBD1 (6 bases). The CDR3 covers 13 residues. V was trimmed by 6 bases and J by 4 bases, leaving 12 bases between them. CDR1 is WSHSY, CDR2 SAAADI, per germline.

V usage is TRBV5-1 and J usage is TRBJ2-7; 7 nucleotides match TRBD2. From germline, CDR1 is SGHRS and CDR2 YFSETQ. This CDR3 has 15 amino acids. With V trimmed by 5 bases and J by 5 bases, 13 bases remained unmatched. CDR3 sequence reads: CASSLTSRPPDEQYF. The DNA of the CDR3 is TGCGCCAGCAGTTTGACTAGCAGGCCCCCTGACGAGCAGTACTTC.

The J gene is TRBJ2-1, the V gene TRBV19, with TRBD1 as a possible D gene (6 bases). In germline, CDR1 is LNHDA, CDR2 SQIVND (reference sequence). Trimming took off 6 bases at V and 6 bases at J, with 21 bases between the two ends. This CDR3 region has 16 residues. CDR3 region: CASSHEVRGPSNEQFF. The DNA of the CDR3 is TGTGCCAGTAGCCATGAGGTCAGGGGACCCAGCAATGAGCAGTTCTTC.

This rearrangement joins TRBV5-1 to TRBJ2-5, with TRBD1 identical over 8 bases. Looked up from germline, CDR1 is SGHRS and CDR2 is YFSETQ. V shed 2 bases and J 0 bases; nucleotides not matched to a gene: 12. This CDR3 spans 18 amino acids. The CDR3 DNA follows: TGCGCCAGCAGCTTACGCCCTTCGACAGGGGACTACCAAGAGACCCAGTACTTC. Translating it yields CASSLRPSTGDYQETQYF.

CDR3 DNA: TGTGCCAGCAGCTTGGCCGAGCAGGGGAAGGGTTCGCAGTTCTTC. This translates into CASSLAEQGKGSQFF. J is TRBJ2-1 and V is TRBV5-4, with D possibly being TRBD1 (6 bases). The CDR3 has 15 residues. Per the germline V gene, CDR1 is SGHNT and CDR2 is YYREEE (reference sequence). V was clipped by 0 bases and J by 12 bases, with 19 bases between them.

This clone was observed a single time. V is TRBV14 and J is TRBJ2-5; 15 bases line up with TRBD2. CDR3 length equals 17 residues. Losses at the gene ends were 5 bases for V and 5 bases for J; bases not matched to a gene: 9. In germline, CDR1 is SGHDN, CDR2 FVKESK. CDR3 in amino acids: CASSKGTSGRFMETQYF. The CDR3 DNA reads as TGTGCCAGCAGCAAGGGGACTAGCGGGAGGTTTATGGAGACCCAGTACTTC. Full variable domain (rest looked up from reference TRBV14 and TRBJ2-5): EAGVTQFPSHSVIEKGQTVTLRCDPISGHDNLYWYRRVMGKEIKFLLHFVKESKQDESGMPNNRFLAERTGGTYSTLKVQPAELEDSGVYFCASSKGTSGRFMETQYFGPGTRLLVL.

Only a few counts were recorded for this clone. The chain combines TRBV19 with TRBJ1-5; a possible D gene is TRBD1 (6 bases). From germline, CDR1 is LNHDA and CDR2 SQIVND (reference sequence). This CDR3 has 16 amino acids. V was clipped by 4 bases and J by 3 bases, with 16 bases between them. The CDR3 DNA follows: TGTGCCAGTAGTACCGCGGGAGGGGGAAACAATCAGCCCCAGCATTTT. Translated, it gives CASSTAGGGNNQPQHF. Supplemented by reference TRBV19 and TRBJ1-5, the full variable domain reads DGGITQSPKYLFRKEGQNVTLSCEQNLNHDAMYWYRQDPGQGLRLIYYSQIVNDFQKGDIAEGYSVSREKKESFPLTVTSAQKNPTAFYLCASSTAGGGNNQPQHFGDGTRLSIL.

The rearrangement joins TRBV9 to TRBJ2-1; 8 bases are a match to TRBD2. The CDR3 length is 18 residues. In germline, CDR1 is SGDLS, CDR2 YYNGEE. Germline trimming cut 0 bases from V and 5 bases from J; bases unmatched to any gene: 13. CDR3 DNA: TGTGCCAGCAGCGTAGGAGGGGCTAGCGGGCCAAATCACAATGAGCAGTTCTTC. Translation: CASSVGGASGPNHNEQFF.

This sequence joins TRBV5-1 and TRBJ1-2; D is perhaps TRBD1 (6 bases). This CDR3 has 14 amino acids. V was trimmed by 0 bases and J by 8 bases, leaving 14 bases between them. CDR1 SGHRS and CDR2 YFSETQ come from the germline V gene. This CDR3 is CASSLGGGPEGYTF. CDR3 coding DNA: TGCGCCAGCAGCTTGGGTGGGGGGCCGGAAGGCTACACCTTC.

The chain links TRBV6-1 to TRBJ1-5, with a weak D call TRBD1 (5 bases). The CDR3 has 15 amino acids. Per germline, CDR1 MNHNS and CDR2 SASEGT. Trimming cost V 0 bases and J 4 bases, with 10 bases left between them. DNA for the CDR3: TGTGCCAGCAGTGAAGCGGGTTGGGGGAATCAGCCCCAGCATTTT. Encoded protein: CASSEAGWGNQPQHF.

This clone was counted once. The chain recombines TRBV5-4 with TRBJ1-2, with 7 bases that match TRBD1. From germline, CDR1 is SGHNT and CDR2 YYREEE (reference sequence). With 4 bases clipped from V and 6 bases from J, the junction kept 6 bases outside the gene matches. The CDR3 spans 13 residues. The CDR3 region has the DNA TGTGCCAGCAGCCGTGACAGGGTGGATGGCTACACCTTC. Its protein product is CASSRDRVDGYTF.

The V gene is TRBV28, the J gene TRBJ2-3, with unresolved D. Trimming took 2 bases from V and 4 from J, leaving 10 bases between them. Germline CDR1 reads MDHEN; CDR2 reads SYDVKM. The length of the CDR3 is 14 residues. The CDR3: CASSLPTNADTQYF. For the CDR3, the DNA is TGTGCCAGCAGTTTACCCACTAACGCAGATACGCAGTATTTT.

The CDR3: CARDHRNTGELFF. CDR3 bases: TGTGCCAGAGACCACAGAAACACCGGGGAGCTGTTTTTT. The gene calls are TRBV6-4 and TRBJ2-2, with no clear D. In germline, CDR1 is MRHNA, CDR2 SNTAGT. V shed 9 bases and J shed 2 bases, with 10 bases lying between them. The CDR3 is 13 residues long.

This clone was picked up many times. This chain connects TRBV28 to TRBJ1-1; D remains ambiguous. V lost 2 bases and J 4 bases, leaving 14 bases between the germline ends. The CDR3 runs to 15 residues. CDR1 is MDHEN, CDR2 SYDVKM, per germline. The CDR3: CASSLGALRVTEAFF. Here the CDR3 DNA reads TGTGCCAGCAGTTTAGGAGCCCTAAGGGTCACTGAAGCTTTCTTT.

The chain has TRBV28 and TRBJ2-7; 9 nucleotides match TRBD2. CDR1 and CDR2 (germline): MDHEN, SYDVKM. The CDR3 has 17 residues. With V trimmed by 5 bases and J by 2 bases, 13 bases remained unmatched. CDR3 amino acids: CASSPWALAGKPYEQYF. The DNA of the CDR3 is TGTGCCAGCAGTCCCTGGGCACTAGCGGGTAAACCCTACGAGCAGTACTTC.

This sequence joins TRBV7-9 and TRBJ1-3; D unresolved. The V gene lost 2 bases and the J gene lost 4 bases, with 9 bases spanning the gap. The CDR3 covers 14 residues. Germline CDR1 SEHNR, CDR2 FQNEAQ (reference sequence). The CDR3: CASSLRSRGNTIYF. The CDR3 DNA follows: TGTGCCAGCAGCTTACGAAGCAGGGGAAACACCATATATTTT. Looking up the rest from reference TRBV7-9 and TRBJ1-3 gives the full variable domain: DTGVSQNPRHKITKRGQNVTFRCDPISEHNRLYWYRQTLGQGPEFLTYFQNEAQLEKSRLLSDRFSAERPKGSFSTLEIQRTEQGDSAMYLCASSLRSRGNTIYFGEGSWLTVV.

V and J are TRBV2 and TRBJ2-7; 9 bases are a match to TRBD2. The ends lost 8 bases at V and 1 base at J; junction bases unmatched: 15. The CDR3 covers 17 residues. Germline values: CDR1 SNHLY, CDR2 FYNNEI. For the CDR3, the DNA is TGTGCCAGCTGGCCAGGGGTGCGGGAGGGCCTTTCCTACGAGCAGTACTTC. Encoded protein: CASWPGVREGLSYEQYF.

The V and J genes are TRBV5-1 and TRBJ1-2; D unresolved. The CDR3 spans 13 residues. Trimming shortened V by 2 bases and J by 5 bases, and 10 bases separated the two germline ends. Per the germline V gene, CDR1 is SGHRS and CDR2 is YFSETQ. The CDR3 sequence is CASSFPGDYGYTF. DNA of the CDR3: TGCGCCAGCAGCTTCCCAGGTGATTATGGCTACACCTTC. Full variable domain (outside the CDR3, taken from reference TRBV5-1 and TRBJ1-2): KAGVTQTPRYLIKTRGQQVTLSCSPISGHRSVSWYQQTPGQGLQFLFEYFSETQRNKGNFPGRFSGRQFSNSRSEMNVSTLELGDSALYLCASSFPGDYGYTFGSGTRLTVV.

This chain uses TRBV18 with TRBJ2-2; the match to TRBD2 covers 14 bases. In germline, CDR1 is KGHSH, CDR2 LQKENI. Unmatched junction bases numbered 4, after V lost 8 bases and J lost 8 bases. This CDR3 is built from 14 residues. CDR3 sequence: CASAGTSGRGELFF. The CDR3 DNA is TGTGCCAGCGCCGGGACTAGCGGGAGAGGGGAGCTGTTTTTT.